Below, 24 T cell receptor beta chains from the same sample are listed, as sequenced in a study of monozygotic twins with inflammatory bowel disease. TCRdb reprocessed the 5' RACE reads, keeping one entry per CDR3 protein, no DNA. This sample's table reports approximately 400,000 distinct CDR3 sequences. Specimen: blood. The receptors derive from a human donor with ulcerative colitis or Crohn's disease, or a healthy co-twin of an affected twin (not recorded which).

The CDR3 sequence: CASTGQGANEQYF. The J gene is TRBJ2-7, the V gene TRBV4-1; TCRdb indicates TRBD1, and absent DNA this call remains unverified. Germline CDR1 reads MGHRA; CDR2 reads YSYEKL. This CDR3 contains 13 residues.

This rearrangement joins TRBV18 to TRBJ2-3; TCRdb's assignment of TRBD2 cannot be checked, as there is no DNA. The germline CDR1 and CDR2 sequences are KGHSH and LQKENI. The CDR3 is made up of 15 amino acids. The CDR3 is CASSPFAGSTDTQYF. The full variable domain, in which reference TRBV18 and TRBJ2-3 provide the parts outside the CDR3, is NAGVMQNPRHLVRRRGQEARLRCSPMKGHSHVYWYRQLPEEGLKFMVYLQKENIIDESGMPKERFSAEFPKEGPSILRIQQVVRGDSAAYFCASSPFAGSTDTQYFGPGTRLTVL.

This sequence joins TRBV7-2 and TRBJ2-3. Germline CDR1 SGHTA, CDR2 FQGNSA. CDR3 length: 12 residues. This CDR3 is CASSLDQHTQYF.

The rearrangement links TRBV6-1 to TRBJ1-2. The CDR3 sequence is 15 residues long. Germline V gene lookup returns CDR1 MNHNS and CDR2 SASEGT. CDR3 loop: CASRADLGTHYGYTF.

The chain is built from TRBV18 and TRBJ2-4. CDR1 and CDR2 (germline): KGHSH, LQKENI. The CDR3 consists of 14 residues. This CDR3 is CASSPPVRLNIQYF. Drawing the rest from reference TRBV18 and TRBJ2-4, the complete variable domain is NAGVMQNPRHLVRRRGQEARLRCSPMKGHSHVYWYRQLPEEGLKFMVYLQKENIIDESGMPKERFSAEFPKEGPSILRIQQVVRGDSAAYFCASSPPVRLNIQYFGAGTRLSVL.

The rearrangement uses TRBV12-3 or TRBV12-4 and TRBJ1-2; TCRdb gives TRBD1 as the D gene, but with no DNA this cannot be confirmed. The CDR3 has 14 amino acids. CDR3 residues: CASSLGPLRGGYTF.

This rearrangement joins TRBV20-1 to TRBJ2-5; the TCRdb D gene call, TRBD1, has no DNA to confirm it. The CDR3 loop spans 15 amino acids. Per the germline V gene, CDR1 is DFQATT and CDR2 is SNEGSKA (reference sequence). CDR3 sequence: CSARGPAGVPETQYF.

J is TRBJ2-3 and V is TRBV6-1; TCRdb outputs TRBD1, but without DNA this stays unchecked. Per the germline V gene, CDR1 is MNHNS and CDR2 is SASEGT. CDR3 size: 14 residues. CDR3 in amino acids: CANREWTGEDTQYF.

The rearrangement links TRBV5-1 to TRBJ2-6; TCRdb gives TRBD1 as the D gene, but with no DNA this cannot be confirmed. This CDR3 region has 15 residues. From germline, CDR1 is SGHRS and CDR2 YFSETQ. CDR3 sequence reads: CASGIDRAGANVLTF.

This chain links TRBV7-3 with TRBJ1-1. Germline CDR1 and CDR2: SGHTA and FQGTGA. This CDR3 spans 13 amino acids. The CDR3 sequence is CASSLRWNTEAFF.

The J gene is TRBJ2-7, the V gene TRBV7-9. The germline gives CDR1 SEHNR, CDR2 FQNEAQ (reference sequence). CDR3 length equals 14 residues. The CDR3 spells CASSLAGVSYEQYF.

V gene TRBV20-1 combines with J gene TRBJ1-5. In germline, CDR1 is DFQATT, CDR2 SNEGSKA (reference sequence). This CDR3 region has 15 residues. This chain's CDR3 is CSAPAPGRENQPQHF.

The chain is built from TRBV11-1 and TRBJ2-1. CDR1 and CDR2 (germline): SGHAT, FQDESV (reference sequence). The CDR3 runs to 18 residues. Here the CDR3 reads CASSLEYGSKSSYNEQFF.

The genes are TRBV7-8 and TRBJ2-3; TCRdb's D call, TRBD2, is unchecked because there is no DNA. Germline V gene sequence: CDR1 SGHVS, CDR2 FQNEAQ. The CDR3 consists of 14 residues. The CDR3 reads CASSLGGRKDTQHF.

The V and J genes are TRBV7-2 and TRBJ2-5; TCRdb's D call, TRBD1, is unchecked because there is no DNA. This CDR3 region has 15 residues. CDR1 and CDR2 from the germline V gene are SGHTA and FQGNSA. The CDR3 here is CASSPRAGGVETQYF.

CDR3 sequence reads: CATSREIQSNQPQHF. The gene calls are TRBV15 and TRBJ1-5. Germline CDR1 LNHNV, CDR2 YYDKDF (reference sequence). CDR3 length equals 15 residues.

The genes are TRBV30 and TRBJ1-5. Germline V gene data show CDR1 as GTSNPN and CDR2 as SVGIG (reference sequence). The CDR3 length is 13 residues. This CDR3 is CAWSVPRNQPQHF.

The chain combines TRBV2 with TRBJ2-2. CDR1 and CDR2 (germline): SNHLY, FYNNEI. The CDR3 extends over 14 amino acids. The CDR3 is CASSQARATGELFF.

The genes are TRBV20-1 and TRBJ2-7; TCRdb picks TRBD2, but there is no DNA to check that call. Germline CDR1 and CDR2: DFQATT and SNEGSKA (reference sequence). The CDR3 extends over 15 amino acids. The CDR3 protein is CSARELAGGLYEQYF.

The V gene is TRBV12-3 or TRBV12-4, the J gene TRBJ1-5; checking the TCRdb D call of TRBD1 is not possible without DNA. CDR3 length: 15 residues. The CDR3 spells CASSFGQGVDQPQHF.

The chain joins TRBV5-1 to TRBJ2-4; TCRdb's assignment of TRBD2 cannot be checked, as there is no DNA. The CDR3 spans 18 residues. Per germline, CDR1 SGHRS and CDR2 YFSETQ. The CDR3 is CASSFRATGSWAKNIQYF.

The V gene is TRBV7-6, the J gene TRBJ1-3. There are 17 residues in the CDR3. The V gene's germline CDR1 is SGHVS and CDR2 FNYEAQ. The CDR3 here is CASSHPLDGRSGNTIYF. Drawing the rest from reference TRBV7-6 and TRBJ1-3, the complete variable domain is GAGVSQSPRYKVTKRGQDVALRCDPISGHVSLYWYRQALGQGPEFLTYFNYEAQQDKSGLPNDRFSAERPEGSISTLTIQRTEQRDSAMYRCASSHPLDGRSGNTIYFGEGSWLTVV.

The V and J genes are TRBV5-7 and TRBJ2-7. TRBV5-7 is annotated as an ORF whose role is uncertain. The CDR3 has 14 amino acids. The CDR3 loop reads CARSVMDRSYEQYF.

V and J are TRBV7-2 and TRBJ1-2; the TRBD1 assignment by TCRdb is unverifiable without DNA. The CDR3 length is 11 residues. The V gene's germline CDR1 is SGHTA and CDR2 FQGNSA. This CDR3 is CASSPGWGYSF.